This is a list of T cell receptor beta chains from one sample in a study of T cell changes during pregnancy in multiple sclerosis. Generated by immunoSEQ multiplex PCR, the TCRdb table keeps only in-frame clones and is missing some. The sample holds approximately 70,000 clones; 80% to 95% are singletons and the top ten take about 1.5%. Source: peripheral blood, taken in the first trimester of pregnancy. The source of these receptors is a female donor in good health, enrolled as a control in a pregnancy study. The CDR3 runs from the conserved cysteine through the conserved F or W. A D gene is named only where the DNA matches it firmly. Clone size is given for some rows only: seen once, a few or many times, or a class if the clone is expanded.

clone size: .; V gene: TRBV6-1; D gene: TRBD1; J gene: TRBJ2-5; CDR3 protein: CASSHPGQAQETQYF; CDR3 DNA: TGTGCCAGCAGTCACCCCGGACAGGCCCAAGAGACCCAGTACTTC
clone size: .; V gene: TRBV2; D gene: TRBD2; J gene: TRBJ2-5; CDR3 protein: CASSEASSGSETQYF; CDR3 DNA: TGTGCCAGCAGTGAAGCGTCTAGCGGGAGTGAGACCCAGTACTTC
clone size: .; V gene: TRBV28; D gene: TRBD1; J gene: TRBJ2-5; CDR3 protein: CASSSIRQGAVETQYF; CDR3 DNA: TGTGCCAGCAGTTCAATCCGACAGGGGGCCGTTGAGACCCAGTACTTC
clone size: .; V gene: TRBV30; D gene: .; J gene: TRBJ1-3; CDR3 protein: CAWSGGKGITRNTIYF; CDR3 DNA: TGTGCCTGGAGTGGAGGGAAAGGGATTACTAGAAACACCATATATTTT
clone size: .; V gene: TRBV11-2; D gene: .; J gene: TRBJ2-4; CDR3 protein: CASTLGENIQYF; CDR3 DNA: TGTGCCAGCACTCTAGGGGAAAACATTCAGTACTTC
clone size: once; V gene: TRBV29-1; D gene: .; J gene: TRBJ2-2; CDR3 protein: CSVFQSSAKNTGELFF; CDR3 DNA: TGCAGCGTTTTCCAGTCTAGCGCAAAGAACACCGGGGAGCTGTTTTTT
clone size: .; V gene: TRBV6-4; D gene: TRBD2; J gene: TRBJ2-1; CDR3 protein: CASSELAGEPNEQFF; CDR3 DNA: TGTGCCAGCAGTGAACTAGCGGGAGAACCCAATGAGCAGTTCTTC
clone size: .; V gene: TRBV25-1; D gene: TRBD1; J gene: TRBJ2-7; CDR3 protein: CASPGDRSYEQYF; CDR3 DNA: TGTGCCAGTCCCGGGGACAGATCCTACGAGCAGTACTTC
clone size: .; V gene: TRBV7-9; D gene: TRBD2; J gene: TRBJ2-7; CDR3 protein: CASSPGLAGESNEQYF; CDR3 DNA: TGTGCCAGCAGCCCAGGACTAGCGGGAGAGTCGAACGAGCAGTACTTC
clone size: .; V gene: TRBV27; D gene: TRBD2; J gene: TRBJ2-7; CDR3 protein: CASSLSPSGHAYEQYF; CDR3 DNA: TGTGCCAGCAGTTTGTCACCTAGCGGCCACGCCTACGAGCAGTACTTC
clone size: .; V gene: TRBV27; D gene: TRBD2; J gene: TRBJ2-5; CDR3 protein: CASTSHAGEETQYF; CDR3 DNA: TGTGCCAGCACATCCCATGCGGGAGAGGAGACCCAGTACTTC
clone size: .; V gene: TRBV7-6; D gene: .; J gene: TRBJ1-2; CDR3 protein: CASSLGQDYGYTF; CDR3 DNA: TGTGCCAGCAGCTTAGGGCAGGACTATGGCTACACCTTC
clone size: few; V gene: TRBV10-3; D gene: TRBD2; J gene: TRBJ2-3; CDR3 protein: CAISEGAGGPFGTDTQYF; CDR3 DNA: TGTGCCATCAGTGAAGGAGCGGGAGGGCCATTCGGCACAGATACGCAGTATTTT
clone size: .; V gene: TRBV11-2; D gene: .; J gene: TRBJ1-1; CDR3 protein: CASSSRSSTEAFF; CDR3 DNA: TGTGCCAGCAGCTCCCGTAGTAGCACTGAAGCTTTCTTT
clone size: .; V gene: TRBV19; D gene: TRBD2; J gene: TRBJ2-7; CDR3 protein: CASSIASGPTYEQYF; CDR3 DNA: TGTGCCAGTAGTATAGCTAGCGGGCCTACCTACGAGCAGTACTTC
clone size: .; V gene: TRBV19; D gene: .; J gene: TRBJ1-1; CDR3 protein: CASRNWTRGNTEAFF; CDR3 DNA: TGTGCCAGTAGAAATTGGACGCGGGGGAACACTGAAGCTTTCTTT
clone size: .; V gene: TRBV30; D gene: .; J gene: TRBJ1-3; CDR3 protein: CAWSPPGGNTIYF; CDR3 DNA: TGTGCCTGGAGTCCTCCGGGGGGAAACACCATATATTTT
clone size: .; V gene: TRBV7-9; D gene: TRBD2; J gene: TRBJ2-1; CDR3 protein: CASSLAGGDNEQFF; CDR3 DNA: TGTGCCAGCAGTTTAGCGGGAGGGGACAATGAGCAGTTCTTC
clone size: .; V gene: TRBV29-1; D gene: TRBD1; J gene: TRBJ2-5; CDR3 protein: CSLADGTGQETQYF; CDR3 DNA: TGCAGCTTGGCCGACGGGACAGGACAAGAGACCCAGTACTTC